This TCR beta chain was sequenced for a study of naive and memory T cell subsets. This clonotype was detected a few times. CMV status came from CD4+ IFNgamma after overnight CMV lysate stimulation. CDR1 is ENHRY and CDR2 is SYGVKD in the germline V gene. The trim removed 7 bases at V and 2 bases at J, leaving 4 bases unmatched. This CDR3 spans 14 amino acids. The beta constant-region primer was an equimolar mix of two oligonucleotides covering TRBC1 and TRBC2. Four rounds of PCR amplified the ligated cDNA using nested alpha and beta constant-region primers plus SP2. A 12-nucleotide UMI and the SP2 primer were added to the cDNA 3' end by oligonucleotide ligation. TCRdb re-derived calls from the UMI-ligation and nested PCR reads in MiXCR, one entry per CDR3 protein. Found here are some 82,000 distinct CDR3 sequences, over 9% of them singletons; the top ten hold less than 1.5%.

This chain connects TRBV10-3 to TRBJ2-2; TRBD2 matches 7 bases. The TCR comes from a human donor in good health. The sequenced material came from naive CD8+ T cells from blood. The CDR3 here is CAITAGVNTGELFF. The DNA of the CDR3 is TGTGCCATCACGGCGGGAGTAAACACCGGGGAGCTGTTTTTT.